What follows is one T cell receptor beta chain and its context. This entry is derived from a study of blood T cell repertoires in COVID-19. Data came from immunoSEQ multiplex PCR; TCRdb stores just in-frame clones and leaves some out. The sample has more than 200,000 clones, 86% seen once; the top ten hold roughly 10%. The receptor's source is a woman aged 45-65 years with COVID-19, enrolled during active disease. Sequenced input: peripheral blood.

The CDR3 DNA is TGTGCCAGCAGCTCCACTAGGTCGGGGGGCTACACCTTC. Translated, it gives CASSSTRSGGYTF. This chain uses TRBV12-3 or TRBV12-4 with TRBJ1-2; no reliable D call. The ends were cut back, 6 bases at V and 8 bases at J, with 16 bases in the middle. This CDR3 has 13 residues.